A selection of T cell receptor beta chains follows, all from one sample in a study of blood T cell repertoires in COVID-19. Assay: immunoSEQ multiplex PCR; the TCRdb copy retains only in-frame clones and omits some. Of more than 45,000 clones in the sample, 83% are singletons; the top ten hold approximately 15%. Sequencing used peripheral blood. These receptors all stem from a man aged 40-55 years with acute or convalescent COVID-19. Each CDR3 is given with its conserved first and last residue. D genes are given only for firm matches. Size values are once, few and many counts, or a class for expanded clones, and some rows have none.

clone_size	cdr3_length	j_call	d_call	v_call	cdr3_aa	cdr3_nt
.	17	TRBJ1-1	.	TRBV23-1	CASSHYGTNYMNTEAFF	TGCGCCAGCAGTCATTACGGGACAAACTACATGAACACTGAAGCTTTCTTT
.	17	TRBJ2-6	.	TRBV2	CASRESSLRAGANVLTF	TGTGCCAGCAGGGAAAGTTCCCTCAGGGCTGGGGCCAACGTCCTGACTTTC
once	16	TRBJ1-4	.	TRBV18	CASSPDRAGANEKLFF	TGTGCCAGCTCCCCGGATCGGGCGGGGGCTAATGAAAAACTGTTTTTT
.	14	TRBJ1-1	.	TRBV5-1	CASSPAAKRAEAFF	TGCGCCAGCAGTCCGGCCGCCAAGAGGGCTGAAGCTTTCTTT
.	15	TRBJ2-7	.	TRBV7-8	CASSLGGGNPYEQYF	TGTGCCAGCAGCTTGGGGGGGGGCAACCCCTACGAGCAGTACTTC
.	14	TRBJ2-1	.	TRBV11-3	CASSRDIFFNEQFF	TGTGCCAGCAGCCGGGACATATTTTTCAATGAGCAGTTCTTC
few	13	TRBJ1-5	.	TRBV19	CASIRGGGQPQHF	TGTGCCAGTATTAGGGGGGGCGGTCAGCCCCAGCATTTT
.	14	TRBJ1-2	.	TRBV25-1	CASSDLNTLYGYTF	TGTGCCAGCAGTGATCTGAACACCCTCTATGGCTACACCTTC
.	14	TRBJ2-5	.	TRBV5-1	CASSFQGPQETQYF	TGCGCCAGCAGCTTCCAGGGCCCACAGGAGACCCAGTACTTC
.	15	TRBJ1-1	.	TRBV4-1	CASSPKGYLNTEAFF	TGCGCCAGCAGCCCCAAGGGGTATCTGAACACTGAAGCTTTCTTT
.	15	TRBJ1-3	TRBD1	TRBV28	CASSFQGGSGNTIYF	TGTGCCAGCAGTTTCCAGGGGGGCTCTGGAAACACCATATATTTT
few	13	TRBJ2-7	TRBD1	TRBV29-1	CSVLLGQGLRQYF	TGCAGCGTTTTGCTAGGACAGGGACTGAGGCAGTACTTC
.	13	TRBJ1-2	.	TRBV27	CASSLYANYGYTF	TGTGCCAGCAGTTTATACGCGAACTATGGCTACACCTTC
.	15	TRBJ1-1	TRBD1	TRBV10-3	CAISGTGGVSTEAFF	TGTGCCATCAGTGGGACAGGGGGCGTCAGCACTGAAGCTTTCTTT
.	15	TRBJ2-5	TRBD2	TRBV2	CASSGSRGTQETQYF	TGTGCCAGCAGTGGGTCGCGGGGGACCCAAGAGACCCAGTACTTC
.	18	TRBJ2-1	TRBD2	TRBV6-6	CASSPMGLAGRSYNEQFF	TGTGCCAGCAGTCCTATGGGACTAGCGGGAAGGTCCTACAATGAGCAGTTCTTC
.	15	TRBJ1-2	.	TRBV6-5	CASRAGYAPTYGYTF	TGTGCCAGCAGAGCAGGGTATGCTCCAACCTATGGCTACACCTTC
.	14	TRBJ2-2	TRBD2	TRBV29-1	CSAAAGPNTGELFF	TGCAGCGCCGCAGCGGGACCGAACACCGGGGAGCTGTTTTTT
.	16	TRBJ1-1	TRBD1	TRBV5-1	CASSLGSNTGTDEAFF	TGCGCCAGCAGCTTGGGGAGCAACACCGGGACAGATGAAGCTTTCTTT
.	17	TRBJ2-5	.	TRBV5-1	CASSSGGGGRIQETQYF	TGCGCCAGCAGCTCGGGTGGAGGGGGCCGAATCCAAGAGACCCAGTACTTC
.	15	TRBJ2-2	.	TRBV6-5	CASTSLTSNTGELFF	TGTGCCAGCACCTCCCTGACATCGAACACCGGGGAGCTGTTTTTT
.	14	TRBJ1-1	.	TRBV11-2	CASSLTPGNTEAFF	TGTGCCAGCAGCTTAACCCCAGGGAACACTGAAGCTTTCTTT